This T cell receptor (beta chain) was sequenced in a study of blood T cell repertoires in COVID-19 (dated by TCRdb to between 2020 and 2021). Concerning the study at large: Samples covering the acute and convalescent phases of COVID-19 were provided by collaborators in the United States, Italy and Spain. The material from the prospective study consisted of cDNA or gDNA derived from T cells, B-cell-depleted T cells, or PBMCs. The dataset comprised deeply sampled blood TCRbeta repertoires from subjects exposed to, actively infected with, or recovered from COVID-19. The repertoires were released in a freely available public database meant as a resource for research on the immune response to SARS-CoV-2. Samples came from the ongoing ImmuneRACE study (first 160 participants) plus 1,254 subjects from 6 global collaborators. Nearly every sample came with metadata listing a de-identified subject ID, COVID-19 status, age in years and sex. Where available, HLA class I and class II types were obtained from metadata supplied by the sample provider rather than from assay-based typing.

Trimming at the junction amounts to 5 bases on V and 8 bases on J, and the germline ends lie 12 bases apart. CDR1 SEHNR and CDR2 FQNEAQ are derived from the germline V gene (reference sequence). The CDR3 contains 13 residues, cysteine and phenylalanine counted. Only CDR3 DNA remains: 39 bases, in frame from the first base. The collaborating institutions used their own protocols to collect whole blood in K2EDTA tubes. Collaborator samples were shipped for TCRbeta analysis as frozen whole blood, isolated PBMCs, or DNA extracted from either sample type. TCRbeta CDR3 regions were amplified from genomic DNA by means of the immunoSEQ Assay, a bias-controlled multiplex PCR. The original pipeline was this. Nucleated cell counts per sample were estimated from amplification of reference gene primers within the assay. To quantify the absolute abundance of each unique TCRbeta CDR3 rearrangement, sequence reads were collapsed and filtered. Productive Simpson clonality was computed per sample as the square root of Simpson's diversity index over productive rearrangements. In TCRdb, the immuneACCESS table is reduced to in-frame sequences with V and J assigned. These tables do not hold every clone; where another copy was compared, an unresolved V gene accounts for under half, and the others remain unexplained. The V and J calls and the clone size are those of that table, but D and trimming were determined from the DNA. This sample comprises roughly 80,000 clones, 91% of them detected only once. Clones ranked in the top ten supply 1.9% of the sample.

General findings and caveats noted by the study authors: The amount of clinical and demographic metadata varied by source and participant and was provided uncurated.

With regard to this clone: Its antigen target is currently unknown. Base-call qualities are not available, and no considerably larger clone is one nucleotide away.

Source material: peripheral blood. The chain is made from TRBV7-9 and TRBJ1-4; TRBD1 might be the D gene, on 5 matching bases. This receptor was identified in a woman between 50 and 59 years old in a cohort sampled during active COVID-19. The CDR3 in this case is CASSTTGPEKLFF. The DNA sequence reads TGTGCCAGCAGCACCACAGGTCCCGAAAAACTGTTTTTT. The full variable domain, completed from the reference TRBV7-9 and TRBJ1-4 proteins outside the CDR3, reads DTGVSQNPRHKITKRGQNVTFRCDPISEHNRLYWYRQTLGQGPEFLTYFQNEAQLEKSRLLSDRFSAERPKGSFSTLEIQRTEQGDSAMYLCASSTTGPEKLFFGSGTQLSVL.